This T cell receptor (beta chain) was profiled in a study of blood T cells in healthy people across ages. This clonotype was seen a handful of times. It was with a sample-barcoded 5' primer and a J-beta primer mix that a second PCR of about 6 to 12 cycles was run. Via MiXCR, TCRdb re-called the 5' RACE reads, giving one row per CDR3 protein. Among approximately 1.5 million distinct CDR3 sequences listed, roughly two fifths were seen once. This CDR3 contains 15 residues. Unmatched junction bases numbered 5, after V lost 4 bases and J lost 5 bases. The V gene is TRBV12-3 or TRBV12-4, the J gene TRBJ1-4; 9 nucleotides line up with TRBD1. Sequences were obtained from blood. The TCR originated in a woman between 18 and 29 years old in good health. The CDR3 sequence: CASSSLTGGNEKLFF. The CDR3, as DNA: TGTGCCAGCAGTTCCTTGACAGGGGGAAATGAAAAACTGTTTTTT.